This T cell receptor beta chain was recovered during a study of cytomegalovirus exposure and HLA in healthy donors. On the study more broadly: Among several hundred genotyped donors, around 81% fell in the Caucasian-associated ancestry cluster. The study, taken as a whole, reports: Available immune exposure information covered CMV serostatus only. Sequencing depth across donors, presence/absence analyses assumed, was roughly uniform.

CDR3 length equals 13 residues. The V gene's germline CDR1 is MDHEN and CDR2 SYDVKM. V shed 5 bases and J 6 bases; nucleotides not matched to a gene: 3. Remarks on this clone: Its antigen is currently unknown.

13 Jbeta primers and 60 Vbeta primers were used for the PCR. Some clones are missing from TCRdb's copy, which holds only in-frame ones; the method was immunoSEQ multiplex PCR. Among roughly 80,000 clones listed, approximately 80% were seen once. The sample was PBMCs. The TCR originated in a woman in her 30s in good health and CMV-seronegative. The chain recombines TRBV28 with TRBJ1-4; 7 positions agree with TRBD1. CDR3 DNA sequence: TGTGCCAGCAGTACCGGACAGGATGAAAAACTGTTTTTT. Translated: CASSTGQDEKLFF.